This T cell receptor beta chain emerged from a study of blood T cell repertoires in COVID-19. Original data processing: Amplified reference gene primers provided the basis for estimating nucleated cell counts. TCRdb keeps only in-frame clones here, not all; method: immunoSEQ multiplex PCR. From that table come the V and J calls and clone size; the DNA was used to work out D and trimming. The repertoire includes 300,000 to 400,000 clones, 88% of them detected once, and over 4.5% sits in the top ten. This CDR3 comprises 17 residues. Germline V gene sequence: CDR1 KGHDR, CDR2 SFDVKD. Losses at the gene ends were 3 bases for V and 9 bases for J; bases not matched to a gene: 10.

The chain uses TRBV24-1 and TRBJ2-1, with 13 bases matching TRBD2. This sequence originates from a man between 25 and 39 years old who had recovered from COVID-19. Sample: PBMCs or T cells enriched from blood (not recorded which). CDR3 sequence: CATSDAPGLAGSGEQFF. The DNA for the CDR3 is TGTGCCACCAGTGATGCCCCGGGACTAGCGGGGTCCGGTGAGCAGTTCTTC.